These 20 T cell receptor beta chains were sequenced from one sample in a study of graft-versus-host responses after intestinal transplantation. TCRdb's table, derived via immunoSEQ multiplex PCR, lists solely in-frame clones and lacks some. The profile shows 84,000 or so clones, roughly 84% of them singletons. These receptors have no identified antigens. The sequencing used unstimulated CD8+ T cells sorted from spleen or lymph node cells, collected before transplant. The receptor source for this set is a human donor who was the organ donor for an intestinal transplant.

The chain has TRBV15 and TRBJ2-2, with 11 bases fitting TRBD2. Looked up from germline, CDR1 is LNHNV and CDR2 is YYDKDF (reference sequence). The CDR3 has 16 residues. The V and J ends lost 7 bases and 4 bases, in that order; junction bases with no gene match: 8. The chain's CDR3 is CATTAEGTSGTGELFF. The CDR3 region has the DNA TGTGCCACCACCGCGGAGGGGACTAGCGGCACCGGGGAGCTGTTTTTT.

In DNA, the CDR3 is TGCAGCGTTGAAGGGCGGGTCCCGGCGGGACAGCCCCAGCATTTT. Protein sequence: CSVEGRVPAGQPQHF. The rearrangement uses TRBV29-1 and TRBJ1-5, with D unresolved. The CDR3 runs to 15 residues. Germline CDR1 is SQVTM and CDR2 is ANQGSEA. Between the trimmed V and J ends, which lost 1 base and 7 bases, there was a span of 17 bases.

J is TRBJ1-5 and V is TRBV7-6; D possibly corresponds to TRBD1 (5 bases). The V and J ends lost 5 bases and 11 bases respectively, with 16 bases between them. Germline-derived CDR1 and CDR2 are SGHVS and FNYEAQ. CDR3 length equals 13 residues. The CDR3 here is CASSAPGIPTQHF. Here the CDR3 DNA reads TGTGCCAGCAGCGCCCCAGGGATTCCAACCCAGCATTTT.

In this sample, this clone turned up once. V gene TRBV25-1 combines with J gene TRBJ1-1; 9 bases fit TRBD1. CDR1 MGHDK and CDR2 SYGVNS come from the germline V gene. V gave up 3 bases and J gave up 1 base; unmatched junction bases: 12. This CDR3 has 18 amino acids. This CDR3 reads CASSEVRGGDRENTEAFF. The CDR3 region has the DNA TGTGCCAGCAGTGAGGTTCGGGGAGGGGACAGGGAGAACACTGAAGCTTTCTTT. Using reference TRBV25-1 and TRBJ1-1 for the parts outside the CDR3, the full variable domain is EADIYQTPRYLVIGTGKKITLECSQTMGHDKMYWYQQDPGMELHLIHYSYGVNSTEKGDLSSESTVSRIRTEHFPLTLESARPSHTSQYLCASSEVRGGDRENTEAFFGQGTRLTVV.

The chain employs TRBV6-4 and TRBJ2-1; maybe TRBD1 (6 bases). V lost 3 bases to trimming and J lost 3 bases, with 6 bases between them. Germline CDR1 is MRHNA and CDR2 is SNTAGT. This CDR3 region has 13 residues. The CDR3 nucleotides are TGTGCCAGCAGTGAGGACAGCTACAATGAGCAGTTCTTC. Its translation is CASSEDSYNEQFF.

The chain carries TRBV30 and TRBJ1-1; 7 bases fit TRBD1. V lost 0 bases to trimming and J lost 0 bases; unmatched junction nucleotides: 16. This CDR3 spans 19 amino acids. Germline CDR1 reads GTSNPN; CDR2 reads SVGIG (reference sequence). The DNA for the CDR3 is TGTGCCTGGAGTGTTCAGGTGGAGGGGGCCCTACTCCTGAACACTGAAGCTTTCTTT. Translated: CAWSVQVEGALLLNTEAFF.

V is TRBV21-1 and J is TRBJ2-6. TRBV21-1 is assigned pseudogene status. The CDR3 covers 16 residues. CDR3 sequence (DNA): TGTGCCAGCAGCAAAGACCACCACTCTGGGGCCAACGTCCTGACTTTC. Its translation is CASSKDHHSGANVLTF.

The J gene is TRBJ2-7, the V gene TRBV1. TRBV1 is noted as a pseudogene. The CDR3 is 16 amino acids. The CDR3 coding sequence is TGCACCAGCAGCCAAGATTGGCAGGAGAGCTCCTACGAGCAGTACTTC. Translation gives CTSSQDWQESSYEQYF.

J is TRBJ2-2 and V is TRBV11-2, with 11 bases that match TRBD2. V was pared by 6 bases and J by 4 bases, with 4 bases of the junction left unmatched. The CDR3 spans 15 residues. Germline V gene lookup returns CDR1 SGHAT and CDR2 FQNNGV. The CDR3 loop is CASRTGLAVTGELFF. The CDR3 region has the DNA TGTGCCAGCAGGACGGGACTAGCGGTCACCGGGGAGCTGTTTTTT. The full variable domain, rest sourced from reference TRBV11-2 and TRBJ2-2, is EAGVAQSPRYKIIEKRQSVAFWCNPISGHATLYWYQQILGQGPKLLIQFQNNGVVDDSQLPKDRFSAERLKGVDSTLKIQPAKLEDSAVYLCASRTGLAVTGELFFGEGSRLTVL.

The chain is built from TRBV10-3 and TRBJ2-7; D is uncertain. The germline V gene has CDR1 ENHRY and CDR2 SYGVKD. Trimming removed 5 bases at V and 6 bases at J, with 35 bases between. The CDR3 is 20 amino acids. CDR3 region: CAISTSSVPSATTRWGEQYF. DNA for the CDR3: TGTGCCATCAGTACCTCGAGCGTTCCCTCAGCCACTACCAGGTGGGGCGAGCAGTACTTC.

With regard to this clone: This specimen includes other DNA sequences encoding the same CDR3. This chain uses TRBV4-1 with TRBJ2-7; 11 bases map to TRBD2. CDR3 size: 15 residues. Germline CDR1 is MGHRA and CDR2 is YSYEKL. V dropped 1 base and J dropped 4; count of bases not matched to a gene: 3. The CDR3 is CASSQGLAGGYEQYF. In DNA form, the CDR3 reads TGCGCCAGCAGCCAAGGTCTAGCGGGGGGATACGAGCAGTACTTC.

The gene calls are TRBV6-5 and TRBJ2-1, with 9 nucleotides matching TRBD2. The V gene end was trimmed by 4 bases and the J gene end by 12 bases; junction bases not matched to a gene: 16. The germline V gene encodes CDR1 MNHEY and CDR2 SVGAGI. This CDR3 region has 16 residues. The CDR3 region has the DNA TGTGCCAGCAGTTCCGAAGCGGGGGGCCCCTCGCCCGGGCAGTTCTTC. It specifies CASSSEAGGPSPGQFF.

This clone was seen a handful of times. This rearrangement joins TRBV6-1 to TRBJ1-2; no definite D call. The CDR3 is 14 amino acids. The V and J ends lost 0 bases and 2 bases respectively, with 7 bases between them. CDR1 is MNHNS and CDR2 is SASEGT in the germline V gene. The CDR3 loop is CASSEAVQNYGYTF. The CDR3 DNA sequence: TGTGCCAGCAGTGAAGCGGTACAGAACTATGGCTACACCTTC.

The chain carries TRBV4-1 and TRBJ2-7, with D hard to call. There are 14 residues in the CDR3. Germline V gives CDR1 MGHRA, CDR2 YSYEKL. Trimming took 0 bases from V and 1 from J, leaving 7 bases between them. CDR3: CASSQEPASYEQYF. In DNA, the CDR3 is TGCGCCAGCAGCCAAGAGCCAGCATCCTACGAGCAGTACTTC.

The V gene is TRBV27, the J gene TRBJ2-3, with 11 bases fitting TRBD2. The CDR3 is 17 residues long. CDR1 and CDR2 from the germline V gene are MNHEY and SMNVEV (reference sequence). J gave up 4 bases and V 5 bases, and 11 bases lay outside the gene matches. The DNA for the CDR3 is TGTGCCAGCAGTCCCCCTCTACTAGCGGGGGTTCCAGATACGCAGTATTTT. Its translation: CASSPPLLAGVPDTQYF.

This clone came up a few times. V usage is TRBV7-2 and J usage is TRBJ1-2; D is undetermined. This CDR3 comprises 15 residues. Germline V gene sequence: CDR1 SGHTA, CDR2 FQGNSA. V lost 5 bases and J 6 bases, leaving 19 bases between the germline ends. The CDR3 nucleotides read TGTGCCAGCAGCCCCACCCCCCCCGGCCCCAATGGCTACACCTTC. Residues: CASSPTPPGPNGYTF.

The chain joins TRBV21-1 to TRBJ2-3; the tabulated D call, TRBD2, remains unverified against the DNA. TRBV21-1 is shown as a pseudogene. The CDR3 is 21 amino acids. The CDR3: CASSFGLAGAPGIFSTDTQYF. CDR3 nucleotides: TGTGCCAGCAGCTTCGGACTAGCGGGAGCTCCCGGGATATTTAGCACAGATACGCAGTATTTT.

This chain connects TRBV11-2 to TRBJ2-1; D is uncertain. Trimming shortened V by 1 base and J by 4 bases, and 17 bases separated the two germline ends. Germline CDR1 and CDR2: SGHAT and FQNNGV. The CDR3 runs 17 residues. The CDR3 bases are TGTGCCAGCAGCTTAGTCTATTCGAACAGTGTATACAATGAGCAGTTCTTC. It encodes CASSLVYSNSVYNEQFF.

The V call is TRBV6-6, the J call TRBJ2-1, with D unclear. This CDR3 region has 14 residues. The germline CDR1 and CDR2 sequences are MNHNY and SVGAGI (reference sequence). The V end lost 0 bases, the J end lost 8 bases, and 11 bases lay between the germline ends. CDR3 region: CASSYSNQVDEQFF. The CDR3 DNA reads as TGTGCCAGCAGTTACTCGAACCAGGTGGATGAGCAGTTCTTC.

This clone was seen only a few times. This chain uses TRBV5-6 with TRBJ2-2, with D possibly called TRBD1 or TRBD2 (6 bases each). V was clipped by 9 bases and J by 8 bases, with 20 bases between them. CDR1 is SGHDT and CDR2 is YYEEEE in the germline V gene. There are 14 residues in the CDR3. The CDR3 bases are TGTGCCACCATGACAATGGGGGGCTTTGGGGAGCTGTTTTTT. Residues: CATMTMGGFGELFF.